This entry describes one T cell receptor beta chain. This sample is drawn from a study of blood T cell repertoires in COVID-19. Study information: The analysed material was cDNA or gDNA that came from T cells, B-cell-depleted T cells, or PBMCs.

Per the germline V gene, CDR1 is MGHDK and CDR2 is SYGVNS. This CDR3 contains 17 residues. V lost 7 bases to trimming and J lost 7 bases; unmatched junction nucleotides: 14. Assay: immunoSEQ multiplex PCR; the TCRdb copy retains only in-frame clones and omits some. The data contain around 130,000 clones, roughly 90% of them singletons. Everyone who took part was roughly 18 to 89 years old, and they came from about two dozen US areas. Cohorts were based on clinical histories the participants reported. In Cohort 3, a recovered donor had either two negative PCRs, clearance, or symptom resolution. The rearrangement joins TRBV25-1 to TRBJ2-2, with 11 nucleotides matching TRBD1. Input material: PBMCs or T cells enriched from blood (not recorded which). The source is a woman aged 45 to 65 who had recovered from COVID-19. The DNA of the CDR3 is TGTGCCAGCATGATAGGTTCGGACAGGGGGCTAGGCGGGGAGCTGTTTTTT. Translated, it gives CASMIGSDRGLGGELFF. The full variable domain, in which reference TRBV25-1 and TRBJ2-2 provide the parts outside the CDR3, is EADIYQTPRYLVIGTGKKITLECSQTMGHDKMYWYQQDPGMELHLIHYSYGVNSTEKGDLSSESTVSRIRTEHFPLTLESARPSHTSQYLCASMIGSDRGLGGELFFGEGSRLTVL.